The clone carrying this T cell receptor beta chain has at least ten counts. No antigen is known for it. This sample is drawn from a study of T cell repertoires in cytomegalovirus infection. Study at large: Both a matching HLA type and CMV infection were indicated by public TCR beta signatures.

TCRdb recomputed calls from the reads with MiXCR, one row per CDR3 protein. The sample holds 350,000 to 450,000 distinct CDR3 sequences; about a sixth are singletons and the top ten take 8.5% to 10%. CDR1 and CDR2 from the germline V gene are SGHKS and YYEKEE (reference sequence). V trimming: 3 bases; J trimming: 4 bases; junction bases outside the gene matches: 7. CDR3 length: 15 residues. Overall study results and limits: HLA-C-restricted CMV clonotypes gave the most frequent clonotype in two of eight donors. Summed frequency of shared TCR beta families picked out CMV carriers who also had the relevant HLA.

The rearrangement links TRBV5-5 to TRBJ2-1; 7 nucleotides match TRBD1. The TCR sequence derives from a human donor in good health (CMV status not recorded). Some clones in this sample may be carry-over from other donors' samples. Source material: PBMCs. The CDR3: CASSSQGTNYNEQFF. In DNA, the CDR3 is TGTGCCAGCAGCTCACAGGGGACAAATTACAATGAGCAGTTCTTC.